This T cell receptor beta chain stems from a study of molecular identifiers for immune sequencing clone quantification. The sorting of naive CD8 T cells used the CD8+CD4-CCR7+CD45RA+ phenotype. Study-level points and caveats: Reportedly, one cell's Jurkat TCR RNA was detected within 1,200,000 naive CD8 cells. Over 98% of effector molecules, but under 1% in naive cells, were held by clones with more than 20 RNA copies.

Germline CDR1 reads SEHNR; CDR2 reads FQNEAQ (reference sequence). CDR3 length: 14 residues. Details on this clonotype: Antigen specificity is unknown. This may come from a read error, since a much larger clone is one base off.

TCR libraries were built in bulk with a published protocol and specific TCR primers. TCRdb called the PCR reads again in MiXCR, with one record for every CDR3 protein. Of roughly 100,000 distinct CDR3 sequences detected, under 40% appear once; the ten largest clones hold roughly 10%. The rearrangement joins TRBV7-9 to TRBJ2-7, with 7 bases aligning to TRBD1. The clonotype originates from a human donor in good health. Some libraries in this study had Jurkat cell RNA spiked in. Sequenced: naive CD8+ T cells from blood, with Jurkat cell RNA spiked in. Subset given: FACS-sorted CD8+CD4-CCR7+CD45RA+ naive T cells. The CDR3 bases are TGTGCCAGCAGCACCCCGGGACAGAGTTACGAGCGGTACTTC. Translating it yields CASSTPGQSYERYF.